The next 26 T cell receptor beta chains were all read from a single sample in a study of blood T cell repertoires in COVID-19. TCRdb's table, derived via immunoSEQ multiplex PCR, lists solely in-frame clones and lacks some. The top ten clones hold under 2% of a sample with 130,000 to 150,000 clones, 89% of them seen once. Material: peripheral blood. These receptors came from a human donor in a cohort sampled during active COVID-19.

V is TRBV5-1 and J is TRBJ2-7; the D gene is possibly TRBD1 (7 bases). Germline V CDR1 and CDR2: SGHRS, YFSETQ. V gave up 7 bases and J gave up 4 bases, with 24 bases separating them. The CDR3 contains 16 residues. CDR3 nucleotide sequence: TGCGCCAGCCGAGCCCCGGCGGGACAGTCTAATTACGAGCAGTACTTC. Its protein product is CASRAPAGQSNYEQYF.

V usage is TRBV4-1 and J usage is TRBJ1-1, with 7 bases aligning to TRBD1. V lost 3 bases, J lost 2 bases, and 6 bases stayed unmatched. The CDR3 is made up of 15 amino acids. Germline loops: CDR1 MGHRA, CDR2 YSYEKL. Here the CDR3 DNA reads TGCGCCAGCAGCCATCCGGGACAGCTAAACACTGAAGCTTTCTTT. Translation gives CASSHPGQLNTEAFF.

V and J are TRBV3-1 (or the pseudogene TRBV3-2) and TRBJ2-7, with D possibly being TRBD2 (6 bases). The V and J ends lost 3 bases and 0 bases respectively, with 9 bases between them. CDR1 LGHDT and CDR2 YNNKEL come from the germline V gene (reference sequence). The CDR3 has 14 amino acids. CDR3 nucleotide sequence: TGTGCCAGCAGCCAGCTGGGGGGCTCCTACGAGCAGTACTTC. The encoded protein is CASSQLGGSYEQYF.

The rearrangement uses TRBV7-2 and TRBJ2-7; D remains unclear. The CDR3 totals 14 residues. In germline, CDR1 is SGHTA, CDR2 FQGNSA. The V end was cut by 1 base, the J end by 3 bases, with 10 bases between. CDR3 nucleotide sequence: TGTGCCAGCAGCTTAGTCGGCGGCAACTACGAGCAGTACTTC. Amino acid sequence: CASSLVGGNYEQYF.

Here the CDR3 DNA reads TGTGCCAGCAGAAACCAACTAGCTCTTGAACCCAACCCCAGCTACGAGCAGTACTTC. Translating gives CASRNQLALEPNPSYEQYF. The chain joins TRBV5-6 to TRBJ2-7; D is perhaps TRBD2 (6 bases). There are 19 residues in the CDR3. The germline V and J ends were trimmed by 5 bases and 3 bases, with 30 bases remaining between them. CDR1 SGHDT and CDR2 YYEEEE come from the germline V gene. The variable domain in full, completed from reference TRBV5-6 and TRBJ2-7, reads DAGVTQSPTHLIKTRGQQVTLRCSPKSGHDTVSWYQQALGQGPQFIFQYYEEEERQRGNFPDRFSGHQFPNYSSELNVNALLLGDSALYLCASRNQLALEPNPSYEQYFGPGTRLTVT.

This chain uses TRBV3-1 (or the pseudogene TRBV3-2) with TRBJ1-3, with unresolved D. Germline CDR1 is LGHDT and CDR2 is YNNKEL (reference sequence). The germline V and J ends were trimmed by 0 bases and 0 bases, with 12 bases remaining between them. The CDR3 loop spans 17 amino acids. CDR3 DNA: TGTGCCAGCAGCCAAGATAATCCTCTAAGCTCTGGAAACACCATATATTTT. Translating gives CASSQDNPLSSGNTIYF.

The chain combines TRBV12-5 with TRBJ2-5, with D perhaps matching TRBD1 (7 bases). The CDR3 runs to 17 residues. The V gene lost 0 bases and the J gene lost 3 bases, with 17 bases spanning the gap. Germline assignment: CDR1 LGHNT and CDR2 FRNRAP. CDR3 DNA sequence: TGTGCTAGTGGTTTGGTATTTGCAGGGGGAGGTAAAGAGACCCAGTACTTC. Translated, it gives CASGLVFAGGGKETQYF.

The chain joins TRBV5-1 to TRBJ1-1, with 8 bases lining up with TRBD1. The CDR3 length is 14 residues. V shed 4 bases, J shed 5 bases, and the junction held 7 bases outside the gene matches. Germline V gene lookup returns CDR1 SGHRS and CDR2 YFSETQ. CDR3 coding DNA: TGCGCCAGCAGCCGCCAGGGGGCAGGAACTGAAGCTTTCTTT. Translating it yields CASSRQGAGTEAFF.

The V gene is TRBV3-1 (or the pseudogene TRBV3-2), the J gene TRBJ2-7, with no clear D. V was shortened by 0 bases and J by 4 bases, with 13 bases between the two germline ends. CDR3 size: 15 residues. Germline V gene data show CDR1 as LGHDT and CDR2 as YNNKEL (reference sequence). CDR3: CASSQDSSGDYEQYF. The CDR3 bases are TGTGCCAGCAGCCAAGATTCCTCAGGTGATTACGAGCAGTACTTC.

The J gene is TRBJ2-3, the V gene TRBV5-4, with 8 nucleotides matching TRBD1. The CDR3 is 14 amino acids. Trimming cost V 4 bases and J 4 bases; bases outside gene matches: 5. CDR1 is SGHNT and CDR2 is YYREEE in the germline V gene (reference sequence). The CDR3 DNA reads TGTGCCAGCAGCCCAGGGGGCCGAGCAGATACGCAGTATTTT. Its translation: CASSPGGRADTQYF.

This clone was counted once. CDR3 in amino acids: CASRVGGPYEQYF. The DNA for the CDR3 is TGTGCCAGCAGGGTCGGGGGGCCCTACGAGCAGTACTTC. The genes are TRBV2 and TRBJ2-7, with D maybe TRBD2 (7 bases). The CDR3 sequence is 13 residues long. V lost 6 bases, J lost 2 bases, and 11 bases lay in between. CDR1 and CDR2 from the germline V gene are SNHLY and FYNNEI.

The chain has TRBV11-2 and TRBJ2-3; 11 bases match TRBD2. Germline CDR1 and CDR2: SGHAT and FQNNGV. V lost 3 bases to trimming and J lost 5 bases; unmatched junction nucleotides: 4. The CDR3 has 15 residues. The CDR3: CASSFSGGAEDTQYF. As DNA, the CDR3 is TGTGCCAGCAGCTTTAGCGGGGGGGCCGAAGATACGCAGTATTTT.

V gene TRBV4-2 combines with J gene TRBJ1-2, with D perhaps TRBD1 (6 bases). Germline V CDR1 and CDR2: LGHNA, YNFKEQ. V was pared by 1 base and J by 8 bases, with 14 bases between. The CDR3 sequence is 14 residues long. The CDR3 nucleotides are TGTGCCAGCAGCCAAGGCCAACAGGGATACGGCTACACCTTC. Its protein is CASSQGQQGYGYTF.

V and J are TRBV12-3 or TRBV12-4 and TRBJ2-5; perhaps TRBD1 as D (6 bases). V lost 8 bases and J lost 7, with 17 bases in between. This CDR3 has 13 residues. CDR3 region: CASGDNPRGTQYF. Written as DNA, the CDR3 is TGTGCCAGCGGGGACAATCCCCGGGGGACCCAGTACTTC.

The chain recombines TRBV6-2 or TRBV6-3 with TRBJ2-3; 10 bases fit TRBD1. CDR1 is MNHEY, CDR2 SVGEGT, per germline. This CDR3 is built from 16 residues. The V and J ends lost 2 bases and 6 bases, in that order; junction bases with no gene match: 8. CDR3 bases: TGTGCCAGCAGTTACATGGGACAGGGGCGCTGGGATACGCAGTATTTT. Its protein is CASSYMGQGRWDTQYF.

This sequence joins TRBV6-5 and TRBJ1-2; TRBD1 matches 9 bases. This CDR3 is 14 amino acids long. Per the germline V gene, CDR1 is MNHEY and CDR2 is SVGAGI. V shed 6 bases, J shed 8 bases, and the junction held 10 bases outside the gene matches. The CDR3, as DNA: TGTGCCAGCAGCCAACGGACAGGGGTTATGGGCTACACCTTC. Protein sequence: CASSQRTGVMGYTF.

V usage is TRBV4-2 and J usage is TRBJ2-7; D is possibly TRBD2 (6 bases). The ends were cut back, 3 bases at V and 0 bases at J, with 9 bases in the middle. CDR1 and CDR2 from the germline V gene are LGHNA and YNFKEQ. The CDR3 spans 14 residues. The CDR3 is CASSHTSSSYEQYF. Written as DNA, the CDR3 is TGTGCCAGCAGCCATACTAGCAGCTCCTACGAGCAGTACTTC.

The rearrangement links TRBV7-8 to TRBJ1-5; perhaps TRBD1 as D (6 bases). Trimming took off 3 bases at V and 7 bases at J, with 10 bases between the two ends. The CDR3 contains 13 residues. From germline, CDR1 is SGHVS and CDR2 FQNEAQ. The CDR3 DNA sequence: TGTGCCAGCAGCTTCAGGACAGCCCAGCCCCAGCATTTT. The encoded protein is CASSFRTAQPQHF.

To note about this clone: The sample has other DNA sequences that encode this CDR3 too. The chain recombines TRBV9 with TRBJ1-1; 9 positions agree with TRBD1. Germline loops: CDR1 SGDLS, CDR2 YYNGEE. With V trimmed by 2 bases and J by 1 base, 0 bases remained unmatched. There are 14 residues in the CDR3. CDR3 bases: TGTGCCAGCAGCGTGACAGGGGGGAACACTGAAGCTTTCTTT. It is translated as CASSVTGGNTEAFF. The full variable domain, completed using reference TRBV9 and TRBJ1-1, is DSGVTQTPKHLITATGQRVTLRCSPRSGDLSVYWYQQSLDQGLQFLIQYYNGEERAKGNILERFSAQQFPDLHSELNLSSLELGDSALYFCASSVTGGNTEAFFGQGTRLTVV.

About this clone itself: At the DNA level, this CDR3 is encoded by other sequences in the same sample as well. The chain links TRBV3-1 (or the pseudogene TRBV3-2) to TRBJ2-7; no clear D. The germline CDR1 and CDR2 sequences are LGHDT and YNNKEL (reference sequence). The CDR3 has 13 amino acids. V was trimmed by 1 base and J by 0 bases, leaving 4 bases between them. The CDR3 protein is CASSQGSSYEQYF. Written as DNA, the CDR3 is TGTGCCAGCAGCCAAGGGAGCTCCTACGAGCAGTACTTC.

The J gene is TRBJ1-6, the V gene TRBV30; D call uncertain. The CDR3 sequence is 15 residues long. V was pared by 0 bases and J by 2 bases, with 8 bases between. The germline gives CDR1 GTSNPN, CDR2 SVGIG (reference sequence). The CDR3 is CAWSVRTAYNSPLHF. The CDR3 coding sequence is TGTGCCTGGAGTGTACGAACAGCCTATAATTCACCCCTCCACTTT.

Concerning this clone itself: Additional DNA sequences in this sample encode the identical CDR3. This chain uses TRBV18 with TRBJ1-5; D is unresolved. CDR1 KGHSH and CDR2 LQKENI come from the germline V gene. Trimming stripped 6 bases from V and 0 bases from J, with 12 bases between. The CDR3 has 15 residues. In DNA, the CDR3 is TGTGCCAGCTCGCCCAGCCAGGTTAGCAATCAGCCCCAGCATTTT. Its protein product is CASSPSQVSNQPQHF.

The DNA of the CDR3 is TGCAGTGCTAGTGTTAGAGTATCGGGCTATGGCTACACCTTC. Protein sequence: CSASVRVSGYGYTF. V is TRBV20-1 and J is TRBJ1-2; D is ambiguous. CDR3 length: 14 amino acids. Between the trimmed V and J ends, which lost 3 bases and 4 bases, there was a span of 15 bases. Germline V gene data show CDR1 as DFQATT and CDR2 as SNEGSKA (reference sequence).

The chain employs TRBV5-4 and TRBJ2-1; TRBD2 matches at 8 bases. CDR1 is SGHNT and CDR2 is YYREEE in the germline V gene (reference sequence). This CDR3 has 14 residues. The junction had 2 bases not matched to a gene; V was cut back by 0 bases and J by 6 bases. The DNA for the CDR3 is TGTGCCAGCAGCTTGGCGGGGGGGCTCAATGAGCAGTTCTTC. Its protein product is CASSLAGGLNEQFF.

The V and J genes are TRBV30 and TRBJ2-2, with 9 bases that match TRBD1. Germline V lookup: CDR1 GTSNPN, CDR2 SVGIG (reference sequence). The CDR3 spans 15 residues. V gave up 6 bases and J gave up 4 bases; unmatched junction bases: 9. This CDR3 is CACPQRGQGTGELFF. CDR3 coding DNA: TGTGCCTGCCCCCAAAGGGGACAGGGCACCGGGGAGCTGTTTTTT.

The CDR3 region is CSVARGAWGYTF. The CDR3 nucleotides are TGCAGCGTGGCTCGCGGGGCGTGGGGCTACACCTTC. The chain uses TRBV29-1 and TRBJ1-2, with D maybe TRBD1 (5 bases). Germline V gene data show CDR1 as SQVTM and CDR2 as ANQGSEA. CDR3 length equals 12 residues. Trimming removed 6 bases at V and 8 bases at J, with 16 bases between.